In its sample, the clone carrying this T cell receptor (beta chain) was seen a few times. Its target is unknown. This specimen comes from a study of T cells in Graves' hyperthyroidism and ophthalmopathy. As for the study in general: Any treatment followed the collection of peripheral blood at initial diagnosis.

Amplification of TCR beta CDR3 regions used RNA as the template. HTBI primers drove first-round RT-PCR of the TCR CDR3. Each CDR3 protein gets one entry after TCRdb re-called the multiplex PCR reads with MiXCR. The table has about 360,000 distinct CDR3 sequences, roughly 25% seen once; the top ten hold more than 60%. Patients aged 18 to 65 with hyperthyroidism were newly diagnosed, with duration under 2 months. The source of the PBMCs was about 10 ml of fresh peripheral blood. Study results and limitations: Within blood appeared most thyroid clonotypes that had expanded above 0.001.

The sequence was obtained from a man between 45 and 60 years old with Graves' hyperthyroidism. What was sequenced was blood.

Here the CDR3 reads CASSRGQGLVGKLFF. As DNA, the CDR3 is TGTGCCAGCAGCAGAGGACAGGGCCTTGTAGGAAAACTGTTTTTT. This sequence joins TRBV7-8 and TRBJ1-4, with 8 nucleotides matching TRBD1. Per germline, CDR1 SGHVS and CDR2 FQNEAQ. This CDR3 spans 15 amino acids. The V gene end was trimmed by 5 bases and the J gene end by 10 bases; junction bases not matched to a gene: 12.